The T cell receptor beta chain under discussion was sequenced for a study of blood T cell repertoires in COVID-19. Study context: COVID-19 samples collected from the United States, Italy and Spain covered acute and convalescent phases. PBMCs, B-cell-depleted T cells, or T cells were the source of the cDNA or gDNA that made up the material.

Here immunoSEQ multiplex PCR was the method, and the copy in TCRdb shows in-frame clones only, minus some. The table lists about 68,000 clones, roughly 85% of them singletons. J was trimmed by 3 bases and V by 4 bases; bases with no gene match: 8. Germline V gene sequence: CDR1 ENHRY, CDR2 SYGVKD. The CDR3 totals 16 residues. The sequenced sample was peripheral blood. The sequence was obtained from a man in his forties or fifties with acute or convalescent COVID-19. The V gene is TRBV10-3, the J gene TRBJ2-3; 9 bases agree with TRBD1. CDR3: CAISAGQGSPTDTQYF. The CDR3 DNA reads as TGTGCCATCAGTGCCGGACAGGGGAGCCCTACAGATACGCAGTATTTT.